The 25 T cell receptor beta chains given below trace back to one sample, sequenced in a study of cytomegalovirus exposure and HLA in healthy donors. PCR amplification relied on 60 Vbeta primers (plus 13 Jbeta primers). Generated by immunoSEQ multiplex PCR, the TCRdb table keeps only in-frame clones and is missing some. The repertoire holds approximately 240,000 clones, around four fifths seen once, with roughly 0.58% in the top ten. The sequencing input was PBMCs. The receptors stem from a woman in her 40s in good health and CMV-seronegative.

CDR3 DNA: TGTGCCAGCAGCCGAGAACTCGACAATGAGCAGTTCTTC. It specifies CASSRELDNEQFF. This chain uses TRBV7-9 with TRBJ2-1, with D unclear. The CDR3 is 13 residues long. Germline V gives CDR1 SEHNR, CDR2 FQNEAQ (reference sequence). The V and J ends lost 5 bases and 5 bases respectively, with 10 bases between them.

The chain has TRBV12-5 and TRBJ2-3; 9 positions match TRBD1. Per germline, CDR1 LGHNT and CDR2 FRNRAP. V lost 1 base, J lost 1 base, and 0 bases stayed unmatched. The CDR3 consists of 15 residues. CDR3 nucleotide sequence: TGTGCTAGTGGTTTGGGACAGGGGGGCACAGATACGCAGTATTTT. It yields the protein CASGLGQGGTDTQYF.

The chain uses TRBV6-1 and TRBJ1-1; D not certain. V lost 3 bases, J lost 10 bases, and 12 bases lay in between. The CDR3 has 12 residues. Germline V gives CDR1 MNHNS, CDR2 SASEGT. As DNA, the CDR3 is TGTGCCAGCAGTGATAGGGAGCTTGCAGCTTTCTTT. Translated: CASSDRELAAFF.

The chain links TRBV7-6 to TRBJ2-7, with 7 bases lining up with TRBD1. V shed 5 bases, J shed 5 bases, and the junction held 9 bases outside the gene matches. From germline, CDR1 is SGHVS and CDR2 FNYEAQ. The CDR3 is 14 amino acids. The CDR3 coding sequence is TGTGCCAGCAGCAAATACGACAGGGCCCACGAGCAGTACTTC. Protein product: CASSKYDRAHEQYF.

V gene TRBV5-4 combines with J gene TRBJ2-1; 12 bases are shared with TRBD2. The CDR3 is made up of 16 amino acids. Germline values: CDR1 SGHNT, CDR2 YYREEE (reference sequence). Trimming removed 5 bases from V and 8 bases from J; junction bases left unmatched: 11. CDR3 sequence reads: CASRPRTSGGRDEQFF. The CDR3 bases are TGTGCCAGCAGGCCGCGCACTAGCGGGGGGCGGGATGAGCAGTTCTTC.

The chain is built from TRBV9 and TRBJ2-7; D unresolved. CDR3 length equals 14 residues. Germline assignment: CDR1 SGDLS and CDR2 YYNGEE. V was clipped by 4 bases and J by 2 bases, with 13 bases between them. The CDR3 protein is CASSPRTVTYEQYF. CDR3 nucleotides: TGTGCCAGCAGCCCAAGAACAGTTACCTACGAGCAGTACTTC.

In this sample, this clone turned up a few times. This chain joins TRBV11-3 and TRBJ2-2; tentative D call: TRBD2 (5 bases). The germline V gene encodes CDR1 SGHNT and CDR2 YENEEA. Trimming removed 3 bases from V and 4 bases from J, with 6 bases in between. There are 13 residues in the CDR3. CDR3 sequence reads: CASSFTSTGELFF. CDR3 bases: TGTGCCAGCAGCTTTACTAGCACCGGGGAGCTGTTTTTT.

The chain employs TRBV9 and TRBJ2-5; no definite D call. Trimming removed 6 bases from V and 1 base from J, with 10 bases in between. CDR1 and CDR2 from the germline V gene are SGDLS and YYNGEE. This CDR3 region has 13 residues. The CDR3 DNA reads as TGTGCCAGCACCCCATGGCCCCAAGAGACCCAGTACTTC. Translation gives CASTPWPQETQYF. The full variable domain, in which reference TRBV9 and TRBJ2-5 provide the parts outside the CDR3, is DSGVTQTPKHLITATGQRVTLRCSPRSGDLSVYWYQQSLDQGLQFLIQYYNGEERAKGNILERFSAQQFPDLHSELNLSSLELGDSALYFCASTPWPQETQYFGPGTRLLVL.

The chain is built from TRBV6-6 and TRBJ2-5; D is perhaps TRBD1 (5 bases). Trimming left V 4 bases short and J 5 bases short, with 17 bases between. CDR1 MNHNY and CDR2 SVGAGI come from the germline V gene (reference sequence). The CDR3 consists of 15 residues. The DNA for the CDR3 is TGTGCCAGCAGTTGGGGCGAGGCTGGGCATGAGACCCAGTACTTC. Its protein is CASSWGEAGHETQYF.

The chain links TRBV6-1 to TRBJ1-1; a possible D gene is TRBD1 (5 bases). The CDR3 runs 15 residues. The V end was cut by 3 bases, the J end by 1 base, with 12 bases between. Germline V gene lookup returns CDR1 MNHNS and CDR2 SASEGT. The CDR3, as DNA: TGTGCCAGCAGTGACCCCTGGGGCGAGAACACTGAAGCTTTCTTT. Residues: CASSDPWGENTEAFF.

The genes are TRBV19 and TRBJ2-2; perhaps TRBD2 as D (5 bases). Trimming stripped 7 bases from V and 7 bases from J, with 16 bases between. Germline CDR1 is LNHDA and CDR2 is SQIVND (reference sequence). CDR3 size: 14 residues. This CDR3 is CASTHRGSSGELFF. CDR3 nucleotide sequence: TGTGCCAGTACCCACAGAGGGTCCAGCGGGGAGCTGTTTTTT. Supplemented by reference TRBV19 and TRBJ2-2, the full variable domain reads DGGITQSPKYLFRKEGQNVTLSCEQNLNHDAMYWYRQDPGQGLRLIYYSQIVNDFQKGDIAEGYSVSREKKESFPLTVTSAQKNPTAFYLCASTHRGSSGELFFGEGSRLTVL.

V gene TRBV5-1 combines with J gene TRBJ1-1; 7 positions agree with TRBD1. Germline V gene data show CDR1 as SGHRS and CDR2 as YFSETQ. The trim removed 0 bases at V and 11 bases at J, leaving 7 bases unmatched. The CDR3 is 13 amino acids. As DNA, the CDR3 is TGCGCCAGCAGCTTGGGGGACAGAGTTTGGGCTTTCTTT. Its protein product is CASSLGDRVWAFF.

The V and J genes are TRBV19 and TRBJ1-1; D uncertain. CDR1 LNHDA and CDR2 SQIVND come from the germline V gene (reference sequence). V dropped 5 bases and J dropped 11 bases, with 18 bases sitting between them. CDR3 length: 13 amino acids. This chain's CDR3 is CASSSGPSREAFF. In DNA, the CDR3 is TGTGCCAGTAGTTCCGGGCCCTCTAGGGAGGCTTTCTTT.

CDR3 residues: CASSQRWDRGLFNEQYF. CDR3 DNA sequence: TGTGCCAGCAGCCAACGATGGGACAGGGGGCTTTTCAACGAGCAGTACTTC. The chain employs TRBV4-2 and TRBJ2-5; TRBD1 aligns across 12 bases. The end of the DNA is better explained by TRBJ2-7, so the J call may be wrong. The CDR3 covers 17 residues. Germline lookup yields CDR1 LGHNA and CDR2 YNFKEQ.

The rearrangement joins TRBV9 to TRBJ2-6; perhaps TRBD1 as D (6 bases). V was pared by 3 bases and J by 4 bases, with 14 bases between. Germline V gives CDR1 SGDLS, CDR2 YYNGEE. This CDR3 comprises 16 residues. This chain's CDR3 is CASSAQGSYGANVLTF. The CDR3 DNA reads as TGTGCCAGCAGCGCTCAGGGGAGTTACGGGGCCAACGTCCTGACTTTC.

CDR3 sequence: CASSPNYTGELFF. Here the CDR3 DNA reads TGTGCCAGCAGTCCGAACTACACCGGGGAGCTGTTTTTT. The chain joins TRBV6-6 to TRBJ2-2; D unresolved. The germline gives CDR1 MNHNY, CDR2 SVGAGI (reference sequence). CDR3 size: 13 residues. With 5 bases removed from V and 3 bases from J, the gap between germline ends came to 7 bases.

The chain combines TRBV19 with TRBJ1-5, with 7 bases aligning to TRBD1. This CDR3 is 14 amino acids long. The trim removed 6 bases at V and 6 bases at J, leaving 8 bases unmatched. In germline, CDR1 is LNHDA, CDR2 SQIVND (reference sequence). Here the CDR3 DNA reads TGTGCCAGTAGCGGAAGGGGGCTTCGTCAGCCCCAGCATTTT. Protein product: CASSGRGLRQPQHF.

This chain links TRBV19 with TRBJ2-6; D is perhaps TRBD1 (5 bases). V lost 8 bases and J lost 4, with 15 bases in between. CDR3 size: 15 residues. The germline V gene encodes CDR1 LNHDA and CDR2 SQIVND (reference sequence). CDR3 amino acids: CASGWAGMGANVLTF. In DNA form, the CDR3 reads TGTGCCAGTGGTTGGGCAGGGATGGGGGCCAACGTCCTGACTTTC.

V gene TRBV4-2 combines with J gene TRBJ1-2; possible D gene TRBD1, 5 bases. V lost 0 bases and J lost 4, with 6 bases in between. Per the germline V gene, CDR1 is LGHNA and CDR2 is YNFKEQ. The CDR3 loop spans 13 amino acids. CDR3 DNA: TGTGCCAGCAGCCAAGAGGGGGGCTATGGCTACACCTTC. It translates to CASSQEGGYGYTF.

The J gene is TRBJ1-4, the V gene TRBV7-2; 8 nucleotides agree with TRBD1. The CDR3 runs to 13 residues. Trimming removed 5 bases from V and 13 bases from J; junction bases left unmatched: 9. The germline gives CDR1 SGHTA, CDR2 FQGNSA. CDR3 DNA sequence: TGTGCCAGCAGCCCCCCCGGACAGGGACCACTGTTTTTT. Its protein product is CASSPPGQGPLFF.

This chain uses TRBV11-2 with TRBJ2-7; D is ambiguous. V lost 1 base and J 3 bases, leaving 10 bases between the germline ends. The CDR3 is made up of 14 amino acids. Germline V gene sequence: CDR1 SGHAT, CDR2 FQNNGV. CDR3 sequence: CASSLGILVYEQYF. The CDR3 coding sequence is TGTGCCAGCAGCTTAGGGATTCTAGTCTACGAGCAGTACTTC. The variable domain in full, completed from reference TRBV11-2 and TRBJ2-7, reads EAGVAQSPRYKIIEKRQSVAFWCNPISGHATLYWYQQILGQGPKLLIQFQNNGVVDDSQLPKDRFSAERLKGVDSTLKIQPAKLEDSAVYLCASSLGILVYEQYFGPGTRLTVT.

The chain has TRBV6-1 and TRBJ1-1; D remains ambiguous. This CDR3 has 13 amino acids. Germline CDR1 and CDR2: MNHNS and SASEGT. The V end lost 4 bases, the J end lost 4 bases, and 10 bases lay between the germline ends. The CDR3 DNA is TGTGCCAGCAGTGGAGGAACGGGCACTGAAGCTTTCTTT. It is translated as CASSGGTGTEAFF.

The rearrangement links TRBV4-2 to TRBJ1-5, with D tentatively TRBD1 (5 bases). V dropped 0 bases and J dropped 4 bases, with 13 bases sitting between them. Germline V lookup: CDR1 LGHNA, CDR2 YNFKEQ. This CDR3 contains 16 residues. The CDR3: CASSQEDTPVNQPQHF. In DNA, the CDR3 is TGTGCCAGCAGCCAAGAGGACACGCCGGTTAATCAGCCCCAGCATTTT.

The chain recombines TRBV5-1 with TRBJ2-2; TRBD1 matches at 12 bases. V trimming: 2 bases; J trimming: 1 base; junction bases outside the gene matches: 6. This CDR3 has 18 amino acids. CDR1 is SGHRS, CDR2 YFSETQ, per germline. The CDR3 DNA reads as TGCGCCAGCAGCTTTTGGGACAGGGGGCTGGGGAACACCGGGGAGCTGTTTTTT. It translates to CASSFWDRGLGNTGELFF.

The chain has TRBV7-2 and TRBJ1-2; 9 bases agree with TRBD1. Trimming removed 5 bases from V and 5 bases from J; junction bases left unmatched: 15. Per the germline V gene, CDR1 is SGHTA and CDR2 is FQGNSA. The CDR3 consists of 17 residues. CDR3 coding DNA: TGTGCCAGCAGCCCTTCTCTATTGGGGACAGGGTATTATGGCTACACCTTC. It specifies CASSPSLLGTGYYGYTF.